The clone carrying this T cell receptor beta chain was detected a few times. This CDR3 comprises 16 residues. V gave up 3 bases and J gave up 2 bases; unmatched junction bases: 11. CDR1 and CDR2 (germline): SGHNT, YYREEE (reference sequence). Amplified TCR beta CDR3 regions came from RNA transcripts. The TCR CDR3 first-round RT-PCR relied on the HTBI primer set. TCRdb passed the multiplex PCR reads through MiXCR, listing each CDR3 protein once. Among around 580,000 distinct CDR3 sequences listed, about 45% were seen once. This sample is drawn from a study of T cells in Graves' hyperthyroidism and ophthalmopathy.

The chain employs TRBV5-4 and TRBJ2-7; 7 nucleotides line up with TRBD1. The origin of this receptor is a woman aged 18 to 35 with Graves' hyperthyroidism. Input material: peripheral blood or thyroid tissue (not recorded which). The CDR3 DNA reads TGTGCCAGCAGCTCCCCGGATCGACAGGGTACCTACGAGCAGTACTTC. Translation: CASSSPDRQGTYEQYF.